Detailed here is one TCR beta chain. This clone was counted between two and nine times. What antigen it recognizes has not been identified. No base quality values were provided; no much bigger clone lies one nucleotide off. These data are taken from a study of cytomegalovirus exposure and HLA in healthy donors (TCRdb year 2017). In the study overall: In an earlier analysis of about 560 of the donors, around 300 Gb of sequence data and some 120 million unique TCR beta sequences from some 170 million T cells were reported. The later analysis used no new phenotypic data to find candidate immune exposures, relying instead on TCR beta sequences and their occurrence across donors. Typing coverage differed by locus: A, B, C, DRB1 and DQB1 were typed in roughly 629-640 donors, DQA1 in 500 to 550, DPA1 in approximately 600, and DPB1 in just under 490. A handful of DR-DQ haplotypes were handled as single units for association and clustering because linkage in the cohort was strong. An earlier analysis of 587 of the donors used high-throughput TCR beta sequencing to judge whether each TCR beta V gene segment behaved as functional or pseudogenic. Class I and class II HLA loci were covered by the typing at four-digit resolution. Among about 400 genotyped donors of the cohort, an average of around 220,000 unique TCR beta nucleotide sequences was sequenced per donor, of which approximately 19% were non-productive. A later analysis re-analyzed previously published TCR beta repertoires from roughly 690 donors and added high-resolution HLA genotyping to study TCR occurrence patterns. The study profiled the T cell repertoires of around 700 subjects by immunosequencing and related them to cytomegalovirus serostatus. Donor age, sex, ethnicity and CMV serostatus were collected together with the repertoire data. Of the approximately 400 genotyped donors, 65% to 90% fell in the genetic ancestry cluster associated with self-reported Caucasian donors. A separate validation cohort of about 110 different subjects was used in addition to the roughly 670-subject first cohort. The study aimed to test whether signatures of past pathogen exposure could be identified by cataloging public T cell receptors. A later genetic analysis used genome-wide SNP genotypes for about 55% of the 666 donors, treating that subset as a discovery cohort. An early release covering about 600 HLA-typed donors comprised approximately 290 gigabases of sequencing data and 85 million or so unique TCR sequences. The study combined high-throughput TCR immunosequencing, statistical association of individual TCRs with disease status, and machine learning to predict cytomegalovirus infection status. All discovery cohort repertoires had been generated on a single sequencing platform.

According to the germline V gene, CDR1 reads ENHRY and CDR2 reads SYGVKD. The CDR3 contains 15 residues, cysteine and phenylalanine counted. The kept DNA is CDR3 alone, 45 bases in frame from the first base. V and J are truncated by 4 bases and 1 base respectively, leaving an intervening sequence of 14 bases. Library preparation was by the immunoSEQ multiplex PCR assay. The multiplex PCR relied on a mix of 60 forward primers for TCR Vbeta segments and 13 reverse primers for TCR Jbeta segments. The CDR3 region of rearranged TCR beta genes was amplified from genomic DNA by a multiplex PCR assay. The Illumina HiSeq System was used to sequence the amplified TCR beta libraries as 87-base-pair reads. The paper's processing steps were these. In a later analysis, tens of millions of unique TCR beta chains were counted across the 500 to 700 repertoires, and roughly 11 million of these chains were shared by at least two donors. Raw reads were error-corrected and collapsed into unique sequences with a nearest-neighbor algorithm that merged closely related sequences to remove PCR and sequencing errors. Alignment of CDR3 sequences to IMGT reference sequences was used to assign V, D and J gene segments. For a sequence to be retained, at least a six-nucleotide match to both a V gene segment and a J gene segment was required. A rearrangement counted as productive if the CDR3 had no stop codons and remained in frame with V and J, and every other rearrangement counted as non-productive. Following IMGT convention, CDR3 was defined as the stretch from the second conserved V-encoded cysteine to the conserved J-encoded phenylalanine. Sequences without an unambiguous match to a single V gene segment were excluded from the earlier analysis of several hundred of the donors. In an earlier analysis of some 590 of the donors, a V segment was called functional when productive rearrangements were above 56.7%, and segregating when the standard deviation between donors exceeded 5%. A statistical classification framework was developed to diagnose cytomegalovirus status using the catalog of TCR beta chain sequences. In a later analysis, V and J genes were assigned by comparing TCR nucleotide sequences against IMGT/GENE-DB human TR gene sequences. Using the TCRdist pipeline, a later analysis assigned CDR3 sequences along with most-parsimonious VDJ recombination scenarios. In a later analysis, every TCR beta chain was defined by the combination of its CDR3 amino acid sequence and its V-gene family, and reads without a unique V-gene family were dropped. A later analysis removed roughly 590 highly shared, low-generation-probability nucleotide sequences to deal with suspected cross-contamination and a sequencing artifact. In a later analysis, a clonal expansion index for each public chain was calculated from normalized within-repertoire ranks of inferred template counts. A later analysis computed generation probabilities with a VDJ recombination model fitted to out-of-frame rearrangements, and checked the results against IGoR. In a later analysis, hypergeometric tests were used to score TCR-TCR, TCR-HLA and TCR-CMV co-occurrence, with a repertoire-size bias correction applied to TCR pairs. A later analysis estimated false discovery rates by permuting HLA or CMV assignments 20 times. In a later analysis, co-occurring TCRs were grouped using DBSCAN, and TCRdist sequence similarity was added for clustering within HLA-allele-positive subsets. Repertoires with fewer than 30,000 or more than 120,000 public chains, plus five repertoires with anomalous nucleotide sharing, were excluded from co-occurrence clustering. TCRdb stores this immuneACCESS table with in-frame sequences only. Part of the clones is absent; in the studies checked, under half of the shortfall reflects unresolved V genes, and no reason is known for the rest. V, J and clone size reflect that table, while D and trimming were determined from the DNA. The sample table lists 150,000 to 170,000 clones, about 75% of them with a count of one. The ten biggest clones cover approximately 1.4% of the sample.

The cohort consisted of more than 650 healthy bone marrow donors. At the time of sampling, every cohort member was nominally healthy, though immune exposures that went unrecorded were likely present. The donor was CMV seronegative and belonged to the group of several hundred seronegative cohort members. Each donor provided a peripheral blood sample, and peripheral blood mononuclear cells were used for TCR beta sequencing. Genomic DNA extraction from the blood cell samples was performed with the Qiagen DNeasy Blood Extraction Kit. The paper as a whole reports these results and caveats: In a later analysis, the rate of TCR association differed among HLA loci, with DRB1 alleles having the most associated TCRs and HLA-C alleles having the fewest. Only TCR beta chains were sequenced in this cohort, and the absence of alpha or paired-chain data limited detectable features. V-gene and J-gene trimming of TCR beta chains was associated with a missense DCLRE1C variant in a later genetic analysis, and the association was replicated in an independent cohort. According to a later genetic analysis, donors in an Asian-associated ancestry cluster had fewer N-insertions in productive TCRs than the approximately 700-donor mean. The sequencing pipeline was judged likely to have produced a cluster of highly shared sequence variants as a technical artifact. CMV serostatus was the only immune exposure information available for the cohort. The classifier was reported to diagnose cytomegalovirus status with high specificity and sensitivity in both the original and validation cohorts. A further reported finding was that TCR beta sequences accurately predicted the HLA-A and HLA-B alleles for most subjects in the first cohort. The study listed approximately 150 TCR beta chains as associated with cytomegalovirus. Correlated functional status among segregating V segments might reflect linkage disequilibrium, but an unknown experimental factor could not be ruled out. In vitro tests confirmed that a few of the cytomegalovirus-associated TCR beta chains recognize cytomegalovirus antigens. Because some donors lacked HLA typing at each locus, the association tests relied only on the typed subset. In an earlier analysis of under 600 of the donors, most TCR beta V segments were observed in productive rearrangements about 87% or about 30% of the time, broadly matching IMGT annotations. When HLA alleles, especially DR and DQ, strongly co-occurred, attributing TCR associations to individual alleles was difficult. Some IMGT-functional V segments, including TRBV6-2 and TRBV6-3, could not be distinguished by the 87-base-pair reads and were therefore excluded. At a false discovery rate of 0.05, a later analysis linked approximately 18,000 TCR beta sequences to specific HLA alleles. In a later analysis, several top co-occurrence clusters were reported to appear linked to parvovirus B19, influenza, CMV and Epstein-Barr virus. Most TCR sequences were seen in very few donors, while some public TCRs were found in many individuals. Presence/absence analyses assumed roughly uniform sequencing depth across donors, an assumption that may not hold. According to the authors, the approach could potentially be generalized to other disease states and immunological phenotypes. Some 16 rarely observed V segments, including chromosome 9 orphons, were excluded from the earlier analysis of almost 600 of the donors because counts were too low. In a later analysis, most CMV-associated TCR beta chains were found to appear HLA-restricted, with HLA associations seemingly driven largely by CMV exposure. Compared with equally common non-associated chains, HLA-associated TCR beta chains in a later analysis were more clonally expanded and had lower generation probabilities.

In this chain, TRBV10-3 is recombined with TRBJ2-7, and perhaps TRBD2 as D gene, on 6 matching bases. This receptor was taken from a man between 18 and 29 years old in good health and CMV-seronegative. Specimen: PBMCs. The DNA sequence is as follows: TGTGCCATCAGTGGCCGGCTAGCGCCTTCCTACGAGCAGTACTTC. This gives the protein CAISGRLAPSYEQYF.